The next 22 T cell receptor beta chains were all read from a single sample in a study of T-cell memory formation after mild COVID-19. TCRdb passed the 5' RACE reads through MiXCR, listing each CDR3 protein once. The sample shows about 150,000 distinct CDR3 sequences, over 10% of them seen only once. Sequenced input: PBMCs or a T cell subset sorted from them (not recorded which). Every receptor here comes from a man younger than 35 who had mild COVID-19 (a few samples of this study predate the infection). Cell type and time point are not known.

This clonotype was seen only a few times. The chain uses TRBV12-3 or TRBV12-4 and TRBJ1-5, with 7 bases aligning to TRBD1. The V segment lost 6 bases and the J segment 5 bases; nucleotides outside the gene matches: 4. The CDR3 has 13 amino acids. CDR3 region: CASRMTGYQPQHF. CDR3 coding DNA: TGTGCCAGCAGGATGACAGGGTATCAGCCCCAGCATTTT.

Ten or more counts support this clonotype. The rearrangement uses TRBV12-3 or TRBV12-4 and TRBJ2-2; 7 nucleotides align to TRBD1. CDR3 length: 15 residues. J gave up 0 bases and V 4 bases, and 2 bases lay outside the gene matches. CDR3 in DNA: TGTGCCAGCAGTTCAGGGGGTACGAACACCGGGGAGCTGTTTTTT. Translated, it gives CASSSGGTNTGELFF.

The CDR3 DNA sequence: TGCGCCAGCAGTGAGTCGAGCGGCAGAAGGTACAATGAGCAGTTCTTC. Translation gives CASSESSGRRYNEQFF. The chain uses TRBV10-1 and TRBJ2-1; tentatively, D is TRBD2 (5 bases). The CDR3 runs 16 residues. Germline V gives CDR1 WNHNN, CDR2 SYGVQD (reference sequence). V lost 0 bases to trimming and J lost 4 bases, with 13 bases between them.

This clonotype was seen once. The genes are TRBV4-1 and TRBJ2-3; weak D call: TRBD2 (5 bases). This CDR3 is built from 17 residues. Deletions cut 1 base from V and 0 bases from J, with 14 bases between. Germline V gene data show CDR1 as MGHRA and CDR2 as YSYEKL. The CDR3 region has the DNA TGCGCCAGCAGCCAAGCAACATTACTAGTTAGCACAGATACGCAGTATTTT. Protein sequence: CASSQATLLVSTDTQYF.

The rearrangement links TRBV29-1 to TRBJ2-5; 10 nucleotides line up with TRBD1. Germline CDR1 is SQVTM and CDR2 is ANQGSEA. This CDR3 comprises 16 residues. Germline trimming cut 3 bases from V and 4 bases from J; bases unmatched to any gene: 11. CDR3 residues: CSVDGGTGDVRETQYF. As DNA, the CDR3 is TGCAGCGTTGACGGAGGGACAGGGGACGTTCGAGAGACCCAGTACTTC.

This clonotype was found a few times. The chain uses TRBV4-1 and TRBJ1-6; tentatively, D is TRBD1 (5 bases). Germline-derived CDR1 and CDR2 are MGHRA and YSYEKL. CDR3 length: 17 amino acids. V was shortened by 1 base and J by 6 bases, with 16 bases between the two germline ends. The chain's CDR3 is CASSQVLRGARNSPLHF. The CDR3 DNA is TGCGCCAGCAGCCAAGTATTGAGAGGGGCTCGTAATTCACCCCTCCACTTT.

V gene TRBV2 combines with J gene TRBJ2-3, with a tentative D call TRBD1 (6 bases). Trimming took 9 bases from V and 4 from J, leaving 14 bases between them. CDR1 and CDR2 from the germline V gene are SNHLY and FYNNEI. The CDR3 runs to 13 residues. The CDR3 protein is CARKVQGADTQYF. DNA of the CDR3: TGTGCCAGGAAAGTACAGGGCGCAGATACGCAGTATTTT. The entire variable domain, with the rest obtained from reference TRBV2 and TRBJ2-3, is as follows: EPEVTQTPSHQVTQMGQEVILRCVPISNHLYFYWYRQILGQKVEFLVSFYNNEISEKSEIFDDQFSVERPDGSNFTLKIRSTKLEDSAMYFCARKVQGADTQYFGPGTRLTVL.

This clonotype occurred many times. This chain joins TRBV5-1 and TRBJ2-5, with D possibly TRBD2 on 6 matching bases. Deletions cut 2 bases from V and 5 bases from J, with 10 bases between. The CDR3 is 13 amino acids. CDR1 and CDR2 from the germline V gene are SGHRS and YFSETQ. The CDR3 is CASSLTGDETQYF. For the CDR3, the DNA is TGCGCCAGCAGCTTAACGGGGGACGAGACCCAGTACTTC.

A few counts support this clonotype. The chain couples TRBV29-1 to TRBJ1-2, with a weak D call TRBD1 (5 bases). The CDR3 sequence is 15 residues long. The V and J ends lost 2 bases and 6 bases respectively, with 19 bases between them. CDR1 is SQVTM and CDR2 is ANQGSEA in the germline V gene. The CDR3 spells CSVESEGTAGNGYTF. CDR3 bases: TGCAGCGTTGAATCTGAGGGCACTGCAGGGAATGGCTACACCTTC.

The CDR3 DNA reads as TGTGCCACCAGCAGAGGTGGAGATACGCAGTATTTT. Amino acid sequence: CATSRGGDTQYF. V usage is TRBV15 and J usage is TRBJ2-3; D unresolved. Per the germline V gene, CDR1 is LNHNV and CDR2 is YYDKDF (reference sequence). V was pared by 1 base and J by 5 bases, with 4 bases between. This CDR3 region has 12 residues. Complete variable domain (other parts from reference TRBV15 and TRBJ2-3): DAMVIQNPRYQVTQFGKPVTLSCSQTLNHNVMYWYQQKSSQAPKLLFHYYDKDFNNEADTPDNFQSRRPNTSFCFLDIRSPGLGDTAMYLCATSRGGDTQYFGPGTRLTVL.

This clonotype was found many times. The chain couples TRBV7-2 to TRBJ2-3, with D possibly TRBD1 on 6 matching bases. Germline CDR1 and CDR2: SGHTA and FQGNSA. The CDR3 has 14 amino acids. The ends were cut back, 5 bases at V and 3 bases at J, with 12 bases in the middle. CDR3 protein: CASSQQGQTDTQYF. Here the CDR3 DNA reads TGTGCCAGCAGCCAACAGGGCCAAACAGATACGCAGTATTTT.

This clonotype was detected many times. V usage is TRBV7-9 and J usage is TRBJ2-5; 10 bases match TRBD2. CDR1 is SEHNR and CDR2 is FQNEAQ in the germline V gene (reference sequence). J gave up 1 base and V 7 bases, and 3 bases lay outside the gene matches. The CDR3 totals 14 residues. The DNA of the CDR3 is TGTGCCAGCAACCCTAGCGGGGGCCAAGAGACCCAGTACTTC. Protein: CASNPSGGQETQYF.

Only a few counts were recorded for this clonotype. The J gene is TRBJ2-3, the V gene TRBV11-2, with 8 bases fitting TRBD2. Germline values: CDR1 SGHAT, CDR2 FQNNGV. CDR3 size: 15 residues. V dropped 4 bases and J dropped 1; count of bases not matched to a gene: 4. CDR3 nucleotide sequence: TGTGCCAGCAGCTCCCGGGGGGGAGGCACAGATACGCAGTATTTT. Translated, it gives CASSSRGGGTDTQYF. Together with reference TRBV11-2 and TRBJ2-3, the CDR3 gives the full variable domain: EAGVAQSPRYKIIEKRQSVAFWCNPISGHATLYWYQQILGQGPKLLIQFQNNGVVDDSQLPKDRFSAERLKGVDSTLKIQPAKLEDSAVYLCASSSRGGGTDTQYFGPGTRLTVL.

This clonotype was seen more than once but under ten times. This sequence joins TRBV20-1 and TRBJ2-5; perhaps D is TRBD1 or TRBD2 (5 bases each). Germline V lookup: CDR1 DFQATT, CDR2 SNEGSKA (reference sequence). This CDR3 region has 13 residues. CDR3 residues: CSEGRNGVETQYF. CDR3 DNA sequence: TGCAGCGAGGGGAGAAACGGGGTAGAGACCCAGTACTTC.

This clonotype was seen more than once but under ten times. The rearrangement joins TRBV18 to TRBJ2-3; D gene ambiguous. V lost 3 bases to trimming and J lost 2 bases, with 9 bases between them. This CDR3 is 14 amino acids long. From germline, CDR1 is KGHSH and CDR2 LQKENI. The CDR3 DNA is TGTGCCAGCTCACCGATATCGACCACAGATACGCAGTATTTT. It is translated as CASSPISTTDTQYF.

This clonotype appeared many times. The V gene is TRBV7-2, the J gene TRBJ2-3; no clear D. Trimming took off 5 bases at V and 9 bases at J, with 12 bases between the two ends. The CDR3 is 12 amino acids. Germline V gene data show CDR1 as SGHTA and CDR2 as FQGNSA. The CDR3 sequence: CASSRERQTQYF. The CDR3 coding sequence is TGTGCCAGCAGCCGAGAGAGGCAAACGCAGTATTTT. Together with reference TRBV7-2 and TRBJ2-3, the CDR3 gives the full variable domain: GAGVSQSPSNKVTEKGKDVELRCDPISGHTALYWYRQSLGQGLEFLIYFQGNSAPDKSGLPSDRFSAERTGGSVSTLTIQRTQQEDSAVYLCASSRERQTQYFGPGTRLTVL.

There are a few counts of this clonotype. The chain combines TRBV28 with TRBJ1-1; D is uncertain. CDR1 MDHEN and CDR2 SYDVKM come from the germline V gene. V was trimmed by 3 bases and J by 7 bases, leaving 12 bases between them. The CDR3 runs to 13 residues. CDR3 nucleotide sequence: TGTGCCAGCAGTTTTCCGGGGATGCTTGAAGCTTTCTTT. It encodes CASSFPGMLEAFF.

In this sample, this clonotype turned up many times. This chain uses TRBV12-3 or TRBV12-4 with TRBJ2-5; 7 bases map to TRBD1. V dropped 5 bases and J dropped 3; count of bases not matched to a gene: 3. This CDR3 is 13 amino acids long. The CDR3: CASSRGQEETQYF. For the CDR3, the DNA is TGTGCCAGCAGTCGTGGACAGGAAGAGACCCAGTACTTC.

The V gene is TRBV23-1, the J gene TRBJ2-7; D call uncertain. TRBV23-1 falls under the ORF class, with uncertain function. The CDR3 runs to 10 residues. V lost 8 bases to trimming and J lost 2 bases, with 4 bases between them. The CDR3 nucleotides are TGCGCCAGCCCCCCCTACGAGCAGTACGTC. Amino acid sequence: CASPPYEQYV.

The chain uses TRBV7-9 and TRBJ1-2, with a tentative D call TRBD1 (6 bases). From germline, CDR1 is SEHNR and CDR2 FQNEAQ (reference sequence). The CDR3 spans 15 residues. Trimming took 5 bases from V and 4 from J, leaving 17 bases between them. The CDR3 sequence is CASSPLTGGGYGYTF. The CDR3 nucleotides are TGTGCCAGCAGCCCGCTTACAGGAGGGGGCTATGGCTACACCTTC. Complete variable domain (other parts from reference TRBV7-9 and TRBJ1-2): DTGVSQNPRHKITKRGQNVTFRCDPISEHNRLYWYRQTLGQGPEFLTYFQNEAQLEKSRLLSDRFSAERPKGSFSTLEIQRTEQGDSAMYLCASSPLTGGGYGYTFGSGTRLTVV.

A few counts support this clonotype. The V gene is TRBV12-3 or TRBV12-4, the J gene TRBJ1-3, with a tentative D call TRBD1 (5 bases). V gave up 4 bases and J gave up 7 bases, with 11 bases separating them. This CDR3 contains 13 residues. The CDR3 spells CASSSQGGNTIYF. Written as DNA, the CDR3 is TGTGCCAGCAGTTCCCAGGGAGGTAACACCATATATTTT.

The chain has TRBV6-6 and TRBJ1-1; 7 nucleotides line up with TRBD1. The CDR3 is 13 amino acids. Germline V gene data show CDR1 as MNHNY and CDR2 as SVGAGI (reference sequence). V shed 6 bases, J shed 10 bases, and the junction held 11 bases outside the gene matches. In DNA form, the CDR3 reads TGTGCCAGCAGAGCCAGGACAGGAGGGTCAGCTTTCTTT. Translation gives CASRARTGGSAFF.